Listed below are T cell receptor beta chains from one sample, sequenced in a study of cytomegalovirus exposure and HLA in healthy donors. TCRdb's copy holds only in-frame clones and misses some; the assay was immunoSEQ multiplex PCR. This table has over 150,000 clones, about 77% appearing once. Sequencing was done on a sample of PBMCs. The receptors derive from a man aged 25-40 years in good health and CMV-seropositive. Both conserved end residues are part of each CDR3. Each record gives: clone size, D gene, V gene, J gene, CDR3 length, CDR3 protein, CDR3 DNA. A D gene is named only where the DNA matches it firmly. Only part of the rows carry a size: once, few, many, or a class if the clone is expanded.

>-|-|TRBV6-5|TRBJ2-5|14
CASSFSGIQETQYF
TGTGCCAGCAGTTTTTCCGGGATTCAAGAGACCCAGTACTTC
>-|TRBD2|TRBV29-1|TRBJ2-7|15
CSAFPGLAGVFEQYF
TGCAGCGCCTTCCCGGGACTAGCGGGAGTTTTCGAGCAGTACTTC
>once|TRBD1|TRBV28|TRBJ1-5|15
CASSRGQGRNQPQHF
TGTGCCAGCAGTCGAGGACAGGGTAGGAATCAGCCCCAGCATTTT
>-|TRBD1|TRBV7-9|TRBJ2-5|14
CASSLGQGVGEQYF
TGTGCCAGCAGCTTAGGGCAGGGGGTGGGGGAGCAGTACTTC
>-|-|TRBV6-5|TRBJ1-5|15
CASRVRAGLNQPQHF
TGTGCCAGCAGGGTTAGGGCGGGATTGAATCAGCCCCAGCATTTT
>-|-|TRBV13|TRBJ1-3|16
CASSFLFRGDGNTIYF
TGTGCCAGCAGCTTCCTATTCAGGGGAGATGGAAACACCATATATTTT
>-|TRBD2|TRBV30|TRBJ2-7|12
CAWSPSGYEQYF
TGTGCCTGGAGTCCTAGCGGCTACGAGCAGTACTTC
>-|TRBD1|TRBV6-5|TRBJ2-1|14
CASSTGTGGNEQFF
TGTGCCAGCAGTACCGGGACAGGGGGGAATGAGCAGTTCTTC
>once|TRBD1|TRBV4-3|TRBJ2-7|13
CASSQGTDYEQYF
TGCGCCAGCAGCCAGGGGACAGACTACGAGCAGTACTTC
>few|-|TRBV5-4|TRBJ1-1|14
CASSVRGRGTEAFF
TGTGCCAGCAGCGTCAGGGGAAGGGGCACTGAAGCTTTCTTT
>-|-|TRBV9|TRBJ2-4|15
CASSVGPGAKNIQYF
TGTGCCAGCAGCGTAGGCCCGGGGGCCAAAAACATTCAGTACTTC
>-|TRBD1|TRBV5-6|TRBJ1-4|16
CASSLGMGTGVEKLFF
TGTGCCAGCAGCTTGGGCATGGGGACAGGGGTCGAAAAACTGTTTTTT
>-|-|TRBV6-6|TRBJ1-1|12
CASKDFRGEAFF
TGTGCCAGCAAGGACTTCAGGGGAGAAGCTTTCTTT
>few|-|TRBV7-3|TRBJ1-1|15
CASSLNQVVNTEAFF
TGTGCCAGCAGCCTTAATCAGGTAGTGAACACTGAAGCTTTCTTT
>-|TRBD2|TRBV5-4|TRBJ2-1|17
CASSFLAGVASYNEQFF
TGTGCCAGCAGCTTCTTAGCGGGAGTAGCCTCCTACAATGAGCAGTTCTTC
>-|TRBD2|TRBV10-3|TRBJ2-7|16
CAISGVIRGSSYEQYF
TGTGCCATCAGTGGAGTGATACGCGGGAGCTCCTACGAGCAGTACTTC
>-|-|TRBV27|TRBJ2-5|13
CASKGGDKETQYF
TGTGCCAGCAAAGGGGGGGACAAAGAGACCCAGTACTTC
>-|TRBD2|TRBV4-1|TRBJ2-3|16
CASSQVSSGFTDTQYF
TGCGCCAGCAGCCAAGTTTCTAGCGGTTTCACAGATACGCAGTATTTT
>-|-|TRBV7-9|TRBJ2-7|11
CSSSYSYEQYF
TGTTCCAGCAGCTACTCTTACGAGCAGTACTTC
>-|-|TRBV28|TRBJ1-6|14
CASKRGLFNSPPHF
TGTGCCAGCAAAAGGGGCCTTTTTAATTCACCCCCCCACTTT
>once|TRBD1|TRBV6-1|TRBJ1-3|15
CASRTGRSSGNTIYF
TGTGCCAGCAGGACAGGGCGAAGCTCTGGAAACACCATATATTTT
>few|-|TRBV5-1|TRBJ1-1|13
CASSLEPGSEAFF
TGCGCCAGCAGCTTGGAGCCAGGCTCTGAAGCTTTCTTT
>many|-|TRBV4-3|TRBJ1-2|12
CASSEGGRGYTF
TGCGCCAGCAGCGAGGGGGGGCGAGGCTACACCTTC
>-|-|TRBV7-2|TRBJ2-5|16
CASSLVMGRAGETQYF
TGTGCCAGCAGCTTAGTGATGGGGCGAGCAGGGGAGACCCAGTACTTC
>-|TRBD1|TRBV2|TRBJ2-1|16
CASRDGQGVSYNEQFF
TGTGCCAGCAGGGATGGACAGGGAGTTTCCTACAATGAGCAGTTCTTC
>once|-|TRBV19|TRBJ2-3|14
CASSIGVGVNTQYF
TGTGCCAGTAGTATTGGAGTAGGGGTGAATACGCAGTATTTT
>-|TRBD2|TRBV6-4|TRBJ2-1|16
CASSDGLAGSYNEQFF
TGTGCCAGCAGTGACGGACTAGCGGGTTCCTACAATGAGCAGTTCTTC
>-|TRBD1|TRBV5-6|TRBJ2-7|16
CASSLGQGQALYEQYF
TGTGCCAGCAGCCTGGGGCAGGGACAGGCCCTCTACGAGCAGTACTTC
>-|TRBD1|TRBV6-6|TRBJ1-2|15
CASSSREGGNYGYTF
TGTGCCAGCAGTTCCCGGGAAGGGGGCAACTATGGCTACACCTTC
>few|TRBD1|TRBV11-1|TRBJ2-7|13
CASSSTGAVEQYF
TGTGCCAGCAGCTCGACAGGGGCGGTTGAGCAGTACTTC
>-|TRBD2|TRBV5-1|TRBJ2-3|19
CASRPGRDWGTRGTDTQYF
TGCGCCAGCAGACCGGGGCGGGATTGGGGGACTAGGGGCACAGATACGCAGTATTTT
>-|TRBD2|TRBV15|TRBJ2-7|16
CATSRVGGLAGVEQYF
TGTGCCACCAGCAGAGTCGGGGGCCTAGCGGGAGTCGAGCAGTACTTC
>-|TRBD1|TRBV7-2|TRBJ2-3|16
CASSLQDRTSTDTQYF
TGTGCCAGCAGCTTACAGGACAGGACTAGCACAGATACGCAGTATTTT
>-|TRBD2|TRBV7-6|TRBJ2-3|15
CASSLEAGGLDTQYF
TGTGCCAGCAGCTTAGAAGCGGGAGGGTTGGATACGCAGTATTTT
>-|TRBD2|TRBV4-3|TRBJ2-7|15
CASSQDSSGRGEQYF
TGCGCCAGCAGCCAAGATTCTAGCGGGAGAGGCGAGCAGTACTTC
>-|TRBD2|TRBV9|TRBJ2-3|20
CASSVGASGGWGSSTDTQYF
TGTGCCAGCAGCGTAGGGGCTAGCGGGGGATGGGGGTCTAGCACAGATACGCAGTATTTT
>-|-|TRBV29-1|TRBJ2-7|11
CSAEGSYEQYF
TGCAGCGCTGAAGGGTCCTACGAGCAGTACTTC
>few|TRBD2|TRBV11-3|TRBJ2-1|15
CASSLGGLAVNEQFF
TGTGCCAGCAGCCTAGGGGGACTAGCGGTCAATGAGCAGTTCTTC
>-|-|TRBV15|TRBJ2-3|17
CATSLSRDTSIKYTQYF
TGTGCCACCAGCCTTTCCCGGGACACCTCCATCAAATATACGCAGTATTTT
>-|TRBD1|TRBV19|TRBJ1-5|15
CASSPPTGRGQPQHF
TGTGCCAGTAGTCCTCCGACAGGGCGGGGCCAGCCCCAGCATTTT
>-|TRBD1|TRBV27|TRBJ1-2|16
CASSYLRQGINYGYTF
TGTGCCAGCAGTTACCTACGACAGGGGATTAACTATGGCTACACCTTC
>-|TRBD2|TRBV9|TRBJ2-7|15
CASSPRASGSYEQYF
TGTGCCAGCAGCCCCCGGGCTAGCGGGAGCTACGAGCAGTACTTC
>few|TRBD2|TRBV6-5|TRBJ2-7|15
CASRLTSGSSYEQYF
TGTGCCAGCAGGCTGACTAGCGGGAGCTCCTACGAGCAGTACTTC
>once|-|TRBV5-1|TRBJ2-7|14
CASSLGRGSYEQYF
TGCGCCAGCAGCTTAGGCCGGGGGTCCTACGAGCAGTACTTC
>-|-|TRBV18|TRBJ1-5|13
CASSPDRNQPQHF
TGTGCCAGCTCTCCAGACAGAAATCAGCCCCAGCATTTT
>-|-|TRBV2|TRBJ2-1|12
CASTRLSDEQFF
TGTGCCAGCACCCGCCTCTCGGATGAGCAGTTCTTC
>-|-|TRBV6-1|TRBJ1-2|15
CASSEVRGRNYGYTF
TGTGCCAGCAGTGAAGTTAGGGGCAGGAACTATGGCTACACCTTC
>-|TRBD2|TRBV5-1|TRBJ2-1|17
CASSLRTSGGAYNEQFF
TGCGCCAGCAGCTTAAGGACTAGCGGGGGGGCATACAATGAGCAGTTCTTC
>-|TRBD1|TRBV19|TRBJ1-2|16
CASSPTGVRGNYGYTF
TGTGCCAGTAGCCCGACAGGGGTAAGGGGGAACTATGGCTACACCTTC